Listed below are T cell receptor beta chains from one sample, sequenced in a study of stem cell transplantation in POMP-related autoinflammatory disease. Clones were read by immunoSEQ multiplex PCR, and TCRdb kept only the in-frame ones, dropping some. The sample holds around 9,000 clones, approximately 90% seen once. The specimen was CD8+ T cells from PBMCs, collected before stem cell transplantation. The receptor set was obtained from a human donor with POMP-related autoinflammation and immune dysregulation (PRAID). The CDR3 runs from the conserved cysteine through the conserved F or W. Each record gives: J gene, V gene, clone size, D gene, CDR3 protein, CDR3 DNA. D genes are given only for firm matches. Expanded clones are given a class, and other clones once, few, many or no size at all.

j_gene: TRBJ2-1; v_gene: TRBV9; abundance: .; d_gene: TRBD1; CDR3aa: CASSPSTGDFNEQFF; CDR3nt: TGTGCCAGCAGCCCCTCGACAGGGGATTTCAATGAGCAGTTCTTC
j_gene: TRBJ2-2; v_gene: TRBV28; abundance: .; d_gene: .; CDR3aa: CASSLKADGELFF; CDR3nt: TGTGCCAGCAGTTTAAAGGCCGACGGGGAGCTGTTTTTT
j_gene: TRBJ2-1; v_gene: TRBV6-1; abundance: .; d_gene: TRBD1; CDR3aa: CASSEAWGQGVTYNEQFF; CDR3nt: TGTGCCAGCAGTGAAGCCTGGGGGCAGGGGGTTACCTACAATGAGCAGTTCTTC
j_gene: TRBJ2-7; v_gene: TRBV4-1; abundance: .; d_gene: .; CDR3aa: CASSQRTGINEQYF; CDR3nt: TGCGCCAGCAGCCAAAGGACCGGGATAAACGAGCAGTACTTC
j_gene: TRBJ1-4; v_gene: TRBV5-1; abundance: .; d_gene: .; CDR3aa: CASSLAGDLNEKLFF; CDR3nt: TGCGCCAGCAGCTTGGCCGGGGACCTTAATGAAAAACTGTTTTTT
j_gene: TRBJ2-5; v_gene: TRBV14; abundance: .; d_gene: .; CDR3aa: CASSQIRGVETQYF; CDR3nt: TGTGCCAGCAGCCAAATAAGGGGGGTAGAGACCCAGTACTTC
j_gene: TRBJ2-3; v_gene: TRBV7-9; abundance: .; d_gene: .; CDR3aa: CASSLVRDTQYF; CDR3nt: TGTGCCAGCAGCTTAGTCCGGGATACGCAGTATTTT
j_gene: TRBJ2-3; v_gene: TRBV28; abundance: .; d_gene: TRBD1; CDR3aa: CASSFFATGQGASDTQYF; CDR3nt: TGTGCCAGCAGTTTTTTCGCAACGGGACAGGGGGCCTCAGATACGCAGTATTTT
j_gene: TRBJ2-1; v_gene: TRBV27; abundance: .; d_gene: .; CDR3aa: CASSLFKRSYNEQFF; CDR3nt: TGTGCCAGCAGTTTGTTTAAGCGCTCCTACAATGAGCAGTTCTTC
j_gene: TRBJ2-7; v_gene: TRBV10-3; abundance: few; d_gene: .; CDR3aa: CAISPGEYEQYF; CDR3nt: TGTGCCATCTCTCCGGGGGAATACGAGCAGTACTTC
j_gene: TRBJ2-5; v_gene: TRBV9; abundance: once; d_gene: .; CDR3aa: CASSIGTDQETQYF; CDR3nt: TGTGCCAGCAGCATAGGTACAGATCAAGAGACCCAGTACTTC
j_gene: TRBJ2-1; v_gene: TRBV13; abundance: .; d_gene: .; CDR3aa: CASSSAILNEQFF; CDR3nt: TGTGCCAGCAGCTCCGCGATCTTGAATGAGCAGTTCTTC
j_gene: TRBJ2-5; v_gene: TRBV28; abundance: .; d_gene: .; CDR3aa: CASSLGSGRETQYF; CDR3nt: TGTGCCAGCAGTTTAGGTTCCGGAAGAGAGACCCAGTACTTC
j_gene: TRBJ2-3; v_gene: TRBV27; abundance: .; d_gene: TRBD1; CDR3aa: CASSLSLFKGAHRDTQYF; CDR3nt: TGTGCCAGCAGTTTATCCCTGTTTAAGGGGGCCCACAGAGATACGCAGTATTTT
j_gene: TRBJ2-5; v_gene: TRBV19; abundance: .; d_gene: TRBD1; CDR3aa: CASSKPGGGKTQYF; CDR3nt: TGTGCCAGTAGCAAGCCAGGGGGTGGAAAGACCCAGTACTTC
j_gene: TRBJ1-1; v_gene: TRBV9; abundance: .; d_gene: .; CDR3aa: CASSVDDSSEEAFF; CDR3nt: TGTGCCAGCAGCGTTGATGACTCCTCCGAGGAAGCTTTCTTT
j_gene: TRBJ1-1; v_gene: TRBV29-1; abundance: .; d_gene: .; CDR3aa: CRVGQSNTEAFF; CDR3nt: TGCAGGGTAGGCCAGTCGAACACTGAAGCTTTCTTT
j_gene: TRBJ2-1; v_gene: TRBV6-5; abundance: .; d_gene: .; CDR3aa: CASSYYRSSYNEQFF; CDR3nt: TGTGCCAGCAGTTACTATCGGAGCTCCTACAATGAGCAGTTCTTC
j_gene: TRBJ2-7; v_gene: TRBV7-8; abundance: .; d_gene: TRBD2; CDR3aa: CASSETSGRAVSEQYF; CDR3nt: TGTGCCAGCAGCGAGACTAGCGGGAGGGCCGTCAGCGAGCAGTACTTC
j_gene: TRBJ1-5; v_gene: TRBV4-1; abundance: .; d_gene: .; CDR3aa: CASSRTTGPEGLNQPQHF; CDR3nt: TGCGCCAGCAGCCGAACTACAGGGCCCGAAGGACTAAATCAGCCCCAGCATTTT
j_gene: TRBJ2-7; v_gene: TRBV14; abundance: .; d_gene: TRBD1; CDR3aa: CASSGTGVSYEQYF; CDR3nt: TGTGCCAGCAGCGGGACAGGCGTATCCTACGAGCAGTACTTC
j_gene: TRBJ2-2; v_gene: TRBV7-2; abundance: .; d_gene: TRBD2; CDR3aa: CASRFSGGPTGELFF; CDR3nt: TGTGCCAGCAGGTTTAGCGGGGGGCCCACCGGGGAGCTGTTTTTT
j_gene: TRBJ1-5; v_gene: TRBV19; abundance: .; d_gene: .; CDR3aa: CASSIGQASPFSNQPQHF; CDR3nt: TGTGCCAGTAGTATCGGGCAGGCCAGTCCATTCAGCAATCAGCCCCAGCATTTT
j_gene: TRBJ2-3; v_gene: TRBV5-5; abundance: .; d_gene: TRBD1; CDR3aa: CASSFRGRPDTQYF; CDR3nt: TGTGCCAGCAGCTTCAGGGGGCGCCCAGATACGCAGTATTTT
j_gene: TRBJ1-5; v_gene: TRBV30; abundance: .; d_gene: .; CDR3aa: CAWSPGEAGNQPQHF; CDR3nt: TGTGCCTGGAGCCCCGGGGAGGCGGGGAATCAGCCCCAGCATTTT
j_gene: TRBJ1-1; v_gene: TRBV20-1; abundance: .; d_gene: .; CDR3aa: CSARQGAEAFF; CDR3nt: TGCAGTGCTAGACAGGGAGCTGAAGCTTTCTTT
j_gene: TRBJ2-1; v_gene: TRBV28; abundance: .; d_gene: TRBD2; CDR3aa: CASSITGTSLLYEQFF; CDR3nt: TGTGCCAGCAGCATTACCGGGACTAGCTTATTGTATGAGCAGTTCTTC
j_gene: TRBJ2-7; v_gene: TRBV7-2; abundance: once; d_gene: TRBD2; CDR3aa: CASSAELAGTYEQYF; CDR3nt: TGTGCCAGCAGCGCTGAACTAGCGGGGACCTACGAGCAGTACTTC
j_gene: TRBJ2-1; v_gene: TRBV7-9; abundance: .; d_gene: .; CDR3aa: CASSLSRTDFSYNEQFF; CDR3nt: TGTGCCAGCAGCTTAAGTAGGACCGACTTCTCCTACAATGAGCAGTTCTTC
j_gene: TRBJ2-6; v_gene: TRBV19; abundance: .; d_gene: TRBD1; CDR3aa: CASSLTGGGANVLTF; CDR3nt: TGTGCCAGTAGTCTCACAGGGGGCGGGGCCAACGTCCTGACTTTC
j_gene: TRBJ1-5; v_gene: TRBV5-6; abundance: .; d_gene: .; CDR3aa: CASSGGFNQPQHF; CDR3nt: TGTGCCAGCAGCGGAGGGTTCAATCAGCCCCAGCATTTT
j_gene: TRBJ2-5; v_gene: TRBV5-5; abundance: .; d_gene: .; CDR3aa: CASSLSDRDQETQYF; CDR3nt: TGTGCCAGCAGCTTAAGCGACAGAGACCAAGAGACCCAGTACTTC
j_gene: TRBJ2-2; v_gene: TRBV7-9; abundance: .; d_gene: .; CDR3aa: CASSFEGTGELFF; CDR3nt: TGTGCCAGCAGCTTTGAAGGGACCGGGGAGCTGTTTTTT
j_gene: TRBJ2-7; v_gene: TRBV9; abundance: .; d_gene: .; CDR3aa: CASSYRDRYEQYF; CDR3nt: TGTGCCAGCAGCTACAGGGACCGGTACGAGCAGTACTTC
j_gene: TRBJ2-7; v_gene: TRBV19; abundance: .; d_gene: .; CDR3aa: CASSIQGEVYEQYF; CDR3nt: TGTGCCAGTAGTATTCAGGGGGAGGTGTACGAGCAGTACTTC
j_gene: TRBJ1-1; v_gene: TRBV19; abundance: .; d_gene: TRBD1; CDR3aa: CASRPTGGTEAFF; CDR3nt: TGTGCCAGTAGACCCACAGGGGGCACTGAAGCTTTCTTT
j_gene: TRBJ2-1; v_gene: TRBV29-1; abundance: .; d_gene: TRBD2; CDR3aa: CSVEGGLAGTGEQFF; CDR3nt: TGCAGCGTTGAGGGGGGACTAGCGGGAACGGGTGAGCAGTTCTTC
j_gene: TRBJ2-1; v_gene: TRBV28; abundance: .; d_gene: TRBD2; CDR3aa: CASSLLAGAGEQFF; CDR3nt: TGTGCCAGCAGTTTACTAGCGGGAGCTGGTGAGCAGTTCTTC
j_gene: TRBJ1-4; v_gene: TRBV7-9; abundance: .; d_gene: .; CDR3aa: CASSFGDEKLFF; CDR3nt: TGTGCCAGCAGCTTTGGGGATGAAAAACTGTTTTTT
j_gene: TRBJ1-5; v_gene: TRBV6-1; abundance: .; d_gene: .; CDR3aa: CASSEVIYSNQPQHF; CDR3nt: TGTGCCAGCAGTGAAGTCATCTATAGCAATCAGCCCCAGCATTTT
j_gene: TRBJ2-1; v_gene: TRBV10-3; abundance: .; d_gene: TRBD2; CDR3aa: CAISGAGVTYNEQFF; CDR3nt: TGTGCCATCAGTGGAGCGGGGGTCACCTACAATGAGCAGTTCTTC
j_gene: TRBJ2-7; v_gene: TRBV29-1; abundance: .; d_gene: .; CDR3aa: CSVKRTSYEQYF; CDR3nt: TGCAGCGTTAAAAGGACCTCCTACGAGCAGTACTTC
j_gene: TRBJ1-2; v_gene: TRBV9; abundance: .; d_gene: .; CDR3aa: CASSLTARPMDGYTF; CDR3nt: TGTGCCAGCAGCTTAACGGCCAGGCCGATGGATGGCTACACCTTC
j_gene: TRBJ2-7; v_gene: TRBV9; abundance: .; d_gene: TRBD1; CDR3aa: CASSVGTGGYYEQYF; CDR3nt: TGTGCCAGCAGCGTAGGGACAGGGGGTTACTACGAGCAGTACTTC
j_gene: TRBJ1-5; v_gene: TRBV7-3; abundance: once; d_gene: .; CDR3aa: CASSPGVDQPQHF; CDR3nt: TGTGCCAGCAGTCCCGGGGTAGATCAGCCCCAGCATTTT
j_gene: TRBJ1-5; v_gene: TRBV6-5; abundance: .; d_gene: .; CDR3aa: CASSTRSNQPQHF; CDR3nt: TGTGCCAGCAGTACGAGGAGCAATCAGCCCCAGCATTTT
j_gene: TRBJ1-3; v_gene: TRBV5-1; abundance: .; d_gene: .; CDR3aa: CASSSRIASGYSGNTIYF; CDR3nt: TGCGCCAGCAGCTCACGGATCGCCTCGGGATACTCTGGAAACACCATATATTTT
j_gene: TRBJ2-1; v_gene: TRBV7-9; abundance: once; d_gene: TRBD1; CDR3aa: CASSTGTGVINEQFF; CDR3nt: TGTGCCAGCAGTACCGGGACAGGGGTGATAAATGAGCAGTTCTTC
j_gene: TRBJ2-4; v_gene: TRBV9; abundance: .; d_gene: TRBD1; CDR3aa: CASSAGQDLAKNIQYF; CDR3nt: TGTGCCAGCAGCGCAGGACAGGACCTAGCCAAAAACATTCAGTACTTC
j_gene: TRBJ1-1; v_gene: TRBV6-6; abundance: .; d_gene: .; CDR3aa: CASSYLGFDTEAFF; CDR3nt: TGTGCCAGCAGTTACTTGGGGTTCGACACTGAAGCTTTCTTT